A selection of T cell receptor beta chains follows, all from one sample in a study of T cell responses to AZD1222 COVID-19 vaccine. Sequencing was performed with immunoSEQ multiplex PCR; in TCRdb, only in-frame clones are kept and a portion is missing. In the table there are about 130,000 clones, 93% of which are singletons. The specimen comprised peripheral blood, sampled on day 0 of AZD1222 vaccination. Source of these receptors: an adult in good health. Each CDR3 is given with its conserved first and last residue. The order of the fields is D gene, J gene, V gene, clone size, CDR3 DNA, CDR3 protein. A D gene is named only where the DNA matches it firmly. Not every row has a clone size; where given, it reads once, few, many or a size class.

D gene: TRBD1; J gene: TRBJ1-2; V gene: TRBV6-5; clone size: NA; CDR3 DNA: TGTGCCAGCAGTTACTCTAACAGGGGGCTTGATGGCTACACCTTC; CDR3 protein: CASSYSNRGLDGYTF
D gene: NA; J gene: TRBJ1-1; V gene: TRBV7-9; clone size: NA; CDR3 DNA: TGTGCCAGCCGTCTCCTATTAAACATTGAAGCTTTCTTT; CDR3 protein: CASRLLLNIEAFF
D gene: NA; J gene: TRBJ2-5; V gene: TRBV5-1; clone size: NA; CDR3 DNA: TGCGCCAGCAGCTTAGGGCGTGGGGAGACCCAGTACTTC; CDR3 protein: CASSLGRGETQYF
D gene: NA; J gene: TRBJ2-3; V gene: TRBV7-9; clone size: NA; CDR3 DNA: TGTGCCAGCAGCTCACCCCCCCTGGATACGCAGTATTTT; CDR3 protein: CASSSPPLDTQYF
D gene: NA; J gene: TRBJ2-2; V gene: TRBV7-2; clone size: NA; CDR3 DNA: TGTGCCAGCAGCTTAAGGACTACGGGGACCGGGGAGCTGTTTTTT; CDR3 protein: CASSLRTTGTGELFF
D gene: NA; J gene: TRBJ2-2; V gene: TRBV7-9; clone size: NA; CDR3 DNA: TGTGCCAGCAGCCCGAGGCAGGTTGGGGCCGGGGAGCTGTTTTTT; CDR3 protein: CASSPRQVGAGELFF
D gene: NA; J gene: TRBJ1-2; V gene: TRBV18; clone size: NA; CDR3 DNA: TGTGCCAGCTCAGACTTGCCTTCTAACTATGGCTACACCTTC; CDR3 protein: CASSDLPSNYGYTF
D gene: NA; J gene: TRBJ1-5; V gene: TRBV19; clone size: NA; CDR3 DNA: TGTGCCAGCGACGCCGGGAGATCCGTGGATCAGCCCCAGCATTTT; CDR3 protein: CASDAGRSVDQPQHF
D gene: TRBD1; J gene: TRBJ1-2; V gene: TRBV5-1; clone size: NA; CDR3 DNA: TGCGCCAGCAGCTTGGTCTCAGGGGGTAACTATGGCTACACCTTC; CDR3 protein: CASSLVSGGNYGYTF
D gene: TRBD1; J gene: TRBJ1-5; V gene: TRBV12-3/TRBV12-4; clone size: NA; CDR3 DNA: TGTGCCAGCAGTCGGACAGGGGATGGTCCCCAGCATTTT; CDR3 protein: CASSRTGDGPQHF
D gene: NA; J gene: TRBJ1-5; V gene: TRBV6-6; clone size: once; CDR3 DNA: TGTGCCAGCACGGGGAGGAAAGACTGGCAGCCCCAGCATTTT; CDR3 protein: CASTGRKDWQPQHF
D gene: NA; J gene: TRBJ1-2; V gene: TRBV5-6; clone size: NA; CDR3 DNA: TGTGCCAGCAGCTTGGACCTGGAATGGGGCTACACCTTC; CDR3 protein: CASSLDLEWGYTF
D gene: NA; J gene: TRBJ1-5; V gene: TRBV2; clone size: NA; CDR3 DNA: TGTGCCACCTCCTTACATAGCAATCAGCCCCAGCATTTT; CDR3 protein: CATSLHSNQPQHF
D gene: TRBD1; J gene: TRBJ1-2; V gene: TRBV6-5; clone size: NA; CDR3 DNA: TGTGCCAGCAGTTACGCCCTGGGACAGCCTTACTATGGCTACACCTTC; CDR3 protein: CASSYALGQPYYGYTF